One sample yielded the 8 T cell receptor beta chains listed below, sequenced in a study of OX40 agonist ivuxolimab in advanced cancers. Only in-frame clones appear in the TCRdb table, and some are missing; sequencing was by immunoSEQ multiplex PCR. The sample holds under 70,000 clones, about 86% seen once. The source was CD4+ or CD8+ T cells sorted from blood, collected in a trial of the OX40 agonist ivuxolimab. These receptors came from an adult with an advanced solid tumor such as melanoma, head and neck, liver or kidney cancer.

The V call is TRBV27, the J call TRBJ1-1; D is possibly TRBD1 (6 bases). The germline gives CDR1 MNHEY, CDR2 SMNVEV (reference sequence). V was trimmed by 6 bases and J by 7 bases, leaving 12 bases between them. This CDR3 contains 12 residues. The CDR3 DNA reads as TGTGCCAGCAGGGTGGGGGGCCGTGAAGCTTTCTTT. Protein product: CASRVGGREAFF.

This sequence joins TRBV2 and TRBJ1-5, with no clear D. Germline CDR1 reads SNHLY; CDR2 reads FYNNEI. The CDR3 has 15 residues. V lost 1 base and J 5 bases, leaving 12 bases between the germline ends. CDR3 region: CASSEVPRVDQPQHF. The CDR3 nucleotides read TGTGCCAGCAGTGAAGTGCCTAGGGTTGATCAGCCCCAGCATTTT.

The chain is built from TRBV7-7 and TRBJ2-5; TRBD1 matches 9 bases. Germline V CDR1 and CDR2: SSHAT, FNYEAQ (reference sequence). Trimming took 4 bases from V and 5 from J; bases not matched to a gene: 5. The CDR3 has 14 residues. The CDR3 region is CASSSGTGHETQYF. The CDR3 region has the DNA TGTGCCAGCAGCTCAGGGACAGGGCACGAGACCCAGTACTTC.

This clone has just one count. The chain uses TRBV7-9 and TRBJ1-4; 8 bases fit TRBD1. V lost 4 bases to trimming and J lost 8 bases; unmatched junction nucleotides: 12. Germline CDR1 and CDR2: SEHNR and FQNEAQ (reference sequence). This CDR3 spans 16 amino acids. The CDR3 DNA reads TGTGCCAGCAGCTCCCCTGTAGACAGGGGAGGCGAAAAACTGTTTTTT. Translation gives CASSSPVDRGGEKLFF.

This rearrangement joins TRBV27 to TRBJ2-7, with 10 bases matching TRBD2. There are 16 residues in the CDR3. CDR1 is MNHEY and CDR2 is SMNVEV in the germline V gene (reference sequence). V was pared by 5 bases and J by 2 bases, with 9 bases of the junction left unmatched. The CDR3 region has the DNA TGTGCCAGCAGTCCATTTAGCGGGGGGCGAACCTACGAGCAGTACTTC. Its protein is CASSPFSGGRTYEQYF.

V and J are TRBV5-6 and TRBJ1-3, with D uncertain. The CDR3 has 14 residues. Trimming removed 0 bases at V and 2 bases at J, with 6 bases between. CDR1 SGHDT and CDR2 YYEEEE come from the germline V gene. CDR3 nucleotide sequence: TGTGCCAGCAGCTTGGGTCAGGCTGGAAACACCATATATTTT. It specifies CASSLGQAGNTIYF.

The sample holds a few counts of this clone. The V call is TRBV13, the J call TRBJ2-3, with 11 bases lining up with TRBD2. The germline V gene encodes CDR1 PRHDT and CDR2 FYEKMQ (reference sequence). V lost 5 bases and J lost 5; bases outside the gene matches: 12. CDR3 size: 17 residues. The chain's CDR3 is CASSGLTSGASLDTQYF. Here the CDR3 DNA reads TGTGCCAGCAGCGGCCTGACTAGCGGGGCATCGTTAGATACGCAGTATTTT.

The genes are TRBV10-1 and TRBJ2-1, with 7 bases matching TRBD1. V lost 5 bases and J lost 0; bases outside the gene matches: 10. Germline lookup yields CDR1 WNHNN and CDR2 SYGVQD (reference sequence). The CDR3 runs 17 residues. CDR3 bases: TGCGCCAGCAGTTCCACAGGGACAGCCGGCTCCTACAATGAGCAGTTCTTC. It encodes CASSSTGTAGSYNEQFF.